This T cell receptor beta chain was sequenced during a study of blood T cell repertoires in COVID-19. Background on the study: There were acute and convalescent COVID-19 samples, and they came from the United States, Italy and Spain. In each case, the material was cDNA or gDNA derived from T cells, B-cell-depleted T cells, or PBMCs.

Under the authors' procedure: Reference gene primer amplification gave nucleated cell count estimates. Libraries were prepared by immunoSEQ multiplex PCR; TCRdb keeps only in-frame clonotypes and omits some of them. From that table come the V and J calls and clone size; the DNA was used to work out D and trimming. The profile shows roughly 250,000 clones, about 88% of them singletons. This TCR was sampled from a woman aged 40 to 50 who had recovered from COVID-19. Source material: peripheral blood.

CDR3 DNA sequence: TGCGCCAGCAGCCAAGAGGTCGTGACTAGCGGCGCGGCACCCTACAATGAGCAGTTCTTC. It encodes CASSQEVVTSGAAPYNEQFF. This chain joins TRBV4-3 and TRBJ2-1; 9 positions agree with TRBD2. The CDR3 is 20 residues long. Germline CDR1 LGHNA, CDR2 YSLEER. With V trimmed by 0 bases and J by 2 bases, 14 bases remained unmatched.